This TCR beta chain comes out of a study of blood T cell repertoires in COVID-19. Those enrolled in Seattle joined during active infection and were followed longitudinally afterward. Germline loops: CDR1 ENHRY, CDR2 SYGVKD. V lost 4 bases, J lost 5 bases, and 7 bases lay in between. The CDR3 contains 12 residues. The assay was immunoSEQ multiplex PCR, and TCRdb's table has in-frame clones only and misses some. The sample has about 290,000 clones, approximately 89% seen once. The chain uses TRBV10-3 and TRBJ2-3, with D tentatively TRBD2 (5 bases). The sequence was obtained from a woman in her twenties or thirties with COVID-19, enrolled during active disease. The source material was peripheral blood. The CDR3 loop is CAISAGKDTQYF. CDR3 nucleotides: TGTGCCATCAGTGCGGGGAAAGATACGCAGTATTTT.